Listed below are T cell receptor beta chains from one sample, sequenced in a study of T cells in Graves' hyperthyroidism and ophthalmopathy. Via MiXCR, TCRdb re-called the multiplex PCR reads, giving one row per CDR3 protein. The table has 400,000 to 550,000 distinct CDR3 sequences, around 22% seen once. Specimen: blood. These receptors came from a woman aged 25 to 39 with Graves' ophthalmopathy. Both conserved end residues are part of each CDR3. The D gene is left open where the match is weak. Some rows have no size entry. The others give once, few or many, or a class for an expanded clone.

>TRBJ1-2|NA|TRBV13|many
CASSLARPGYGYTF
TGTGCCAGCAGCTTAGCCAGACCAGGCTATGGCTACACCTTC
>TRBJ1-1|NA|TRBV11-2|NA
CASSLDLRERNTDAFF
TGTGCCAGCAGCTTAGATCTTCGGGAGCGGAACACTGATGCTTTCTTT
>TRBJ2-7|TRBD1|TRBV2|once
CASRMTGSEQYF
TGTGCCAGCAGGATGACAGGGTCCGAGCAGTACTTC
>TRBJ1-5|NA|TRBV28|NA
CASSQWAPGTVSNQPQHF
TGTGCCAGCAGTCAATGGGCCCCCGGGACTGTTAGCAATCAGCCCCAGCATTTT
>TRBJ2-7|NA|TRBV7-9|many
CASSLSSRRVTSYEQYF
TGTGCCAGCAGCTTATCAAGCCGGAGGGTTACCTCCTACGAGCAGTACTTC
>TRBJ1-5|NA|TRBV6-1|NA
CASGQSSNQPQHF
TGTGCCAGCGGACAGTCGAGCAATCAGCCCCAGCATTTT
>TRBJ2-5|TRBD2|TRBV6-1|NA
CASSERGVAGGRETQYF
TGTGCCAGCAGTGAACGGGGAGTAGCGGGGGGGCGGGAGACCCAGTACTTC
>TRBJ1-2|TRBD1|TRBV5-1|many
CASSSTDRGSGGYTF
TGCGCCAGCAGCTCAACGGACAGGGGAAGTGGTGGCTACACCTTC
>TRBJ1-5|NA|TRBV12-3/TRBV12-4|many
CASRLSAISQPQHF
TGTGCCAGCAGATTGTCGGCCATCAGTCAGCCCCAGCATTTT
>TRBJ2-7|TRBD2|TRBV13|NA
CASSLGRGVPYEQYF
TGTGCCAGCAGCTTAGGCCGGGGGGTTCCCTACGAGCAGTACTTC
>TRBJ1-1|TRBD1|TRBV2|NA
CASKQTGWPTEAFF
TGTGCCAGCAAGCAGACAGGGTGGCCCACTGAAGCTTTCTTT
>TRBJ2-7|NA|TRBV12-3/TRBV12-4|NA
CASSLVTGTEQYF
TGTGCCAGCAGTTTAGTTACAGGGACCGAGCAGTACTTC
>TRBJ2-5|NA|TRBV4-1|NA
CASSQLRMYQETQYF
TGCGCCAGCAGCCAGCTTAGGATGTACCAAGAGACCCAGTACTTC
>TRBJ2-3|NA|TRBV6-1|NA
CASSRTGDPSTDTQYF
TGTGCCAGCAGTCGAACGGGGGACCCAAGCACAGATACGCAGTATTTT
>TRBJ1-2|NA|TRBV27|many
CASTSGFGRGGYTF
TGTGCCAGCACCTCCGGGTTTGGGAGGGGAGGCTACACCTTC
>TRBJ1-5|NA|TRBV15|many
CATSRDQEQPQHF
TGTGCCACCAGCAGAGATCAGGAACAGCCCCAGCATTTT
>TRBJ2-7|TRBD1|TRBV11-2|NA
CASSLWSGTGGEQYF
TGTGCCAGCAGCTTATGGTCCGGGACAGGAGGCGAGCAGTACTTC
>TRBJ1-2|NA|TRBV5-1|NA
CASSLLPDQYGYTF
TGCGCCAGCAGTTTGCTACCTGACCAGTATGGCTACACCTTC
>TRBJ2-7|NA|TRBV7-8|many
CASSLAAIAYEQYF
TGTGCCAGCAGCTTAGCGGCCATAGCCTACGAGCAGTACTTC
>TRBJ2-5|NA|TRBV19|many
CASSIATAKETQYF
TGTGCCAGTAGTATAGCGACGGCGAAAGAGACCCAGTACTTC
>TRBJ2-7|NA|TRBV6-1|NA
CASSEDEGYGTRDYF
TGTGCCAGCAGTGAAGACGAGGGGTACGGGACGCGGGATTACTTC
>TRBJ1-5|NA|TRBV20-1|many
CSSGRPQSNQPQHF
TGCAGTTCGGGCAGGCCACAAAGCAATCAGCCCCAGCATTTT
>TRBJ1-1|TRBD1|TRBV27|many
CASSLRTGGNTEAFF
TGTGCCAGCAGTTTGCGTACAGGGGGGAACACTGAAGCTTTCTTT
>TRBJ1-2|TRBD1|TRBV9|NA
CASTSDRGLFSDSYTF
TGTGCCAGCACCTCGGACAGGGGGCTGTTTTCCGATAGCTACACCTTC
>TRBJ1-1|NA|TRBV12-3/TRBV12-4|few
CASSLGEWEGSGTEAFF
TGTGCCAGCAGTTTAGGCGAGTGGGAGGGATCGGGCACTGAAGCTTTCTTT
>TRBJ2-7|TRBD1|TRBV7-2|many
CASSLLGGSDEQYF
TGTGCCAGCAGCTTATTAGGGGGCTCGGACGAGCAGTACTTC
>TRBJ1-5|NA|TRBV4-2|NA
CASSQDPGDSNQPQHF
TGTGCCAGCAGCCAAGACCCCGGGGATAGCAATCAGCCCCAGCATTTT
>TRBJ1-1|TRBD1|TRBV6-5|many
CASSYAPDRVDTEAFF
TGTGCCAGCAGTTACGCCCCGGACAGGGTGGACACTGAAGCTTTCTTT
>TRBJ2-7|NA|TRBV20-1|once
CSARVQVPYEQYF
TGCAGTGCTAGAGTGCAGGTACCTTACGAGCAGTACTTC
>TRBJ2-4|NA|TRBV30|NA
CAWSVTSGNIQYF
TGTGCCTGGAGTGTGACCTCCGGAAACATTCAGTACTTC
>TRBJ1-2|NA|TRBV4-2|few
CAGSQDRYGYTF
TGTGCCGGCAGCCAAGACAGATATGGCTACACCTTC
>TRBJ2-7|TRBD1|TRBV7-2|NA
CASSLRDRGRVEQYF
TGTGCCAGCAGCTTACGGGACAGGGGGCGGGTCGAGCAGTACTTC
>TRBJ2-4|NA|TRBV7-9|many
CASSLEEGWARDIQYF
TGTGCCAGCAGCTTAGAAGAGGGTTGGGCACGAGACATTCAGTACTTC
>TRBJ1-3|NA|TRBV12-3/TRBV12-4|many
CASGWFSGNTIYF
TGTGCCAGCGGGTGGTTTTCCGGAAACACCATATATTTT
>TRBJ2-7|TRBD1|TRBV7-6|NA
CASSPTTDRVHEQYF
TGTGCCAGCAGCCCTACGACCGACAGGGTACACGAGCAGTACTTC
>TRBJ1-1|NA|TRBV6-2/TRBV6-3|many
CASSSTEATEAFF
TGTGCCAGCAGTTCTACGGAGGCCACTGAAGCTTTCTTT
>TRBJ1-3|NA|TRBV6-1|many
CASRLPGAGNTIYF
TGTGCCAGCAGACTACCAGGGGCGGGAAACACCATATATTTT
>TRBJ1-2|NA|TRBV12-3/TRBV12-4|NA
CASSQDIYGYTF
TGTGCCAGCAGTCAGGACATTTATGGCTACACCTTC
>TRBJ1-1|TRBD1|TRBV20-1|many
CSARATTGTEAFF
TGCAGTGCTAGAGCAACGACAGGGACTGAAGCTTTCTTT
>TRBJ1-2|TRBD1|TRBV28|NA
CASTIGGGTGRNYAYTF
TGTGCCAGCACCATCGGAGGGGGGACAGGGCGAAACTATGCCTACACCTTC
>TRBJ1-5|NA|TRBV4-2|few
CASSHTVWWGGNQPQHF
TGTGCCAGCAGCCATACCGTTTGGTGGGGCGGCAATCAGCCCCAGCATTTT
>TRBJ2-5|TRBD1|TRBV10-3|many
CAISEKSGQGVETQYF
TGTGCCATCAGTGAGAAGTCGGGACAGGGCGTAGAGACCCAGTACTTC
>TRBJ2-5|TRBD2|TRBV6-1|NA
CASSVRMTSGGPGETQYF
TGTGCCAGCAGTGTAAGAATGACTAGCGGGGGGCCGGGGGAGACCCAGTACTTC
>TRBJ2-7|TRBD2|TRBV6-4|NA
CASRGTSGRIEQYF
TGTGCCAGCAGGGGGACTAGCGGGAGGATCGAGCAGTACTTC
>TRBJ2-2|NA|TRBV5-1|few
CASSSGTSFTGELFF
TGCGCCAGCAGCTCCGGGACATCCTTTACCGGGGAGCTGTTTTTT
>TRBJ1-1|NA|TRBV5-1|many
CASSLSRQDTEAFF
TGCGCCAGCAGCTTGTCACGGCAGGACACTGAAGCTTTCTTT
>TRBJ1-2|NA|TRBV6-1|many
CASNPRGAGNGYTF
TGTGCCAGCAATCCCAGGGGAGCCGGGAATGGCTACACCTTC
>TRBJ2-5|TRBD1|TRBV6-5|many
CASSNRGHQETQYF
TGTGCCAGCAGTAACAGGGGGCATCAAGAGACCCAGTACTTC
>TRBJ2-2|NA|TRBV12-3/TRBV12-4|many
CASSTGTGSGELFF
TGTGCCAGCAGTACGGGAACAGGGAGCGGGGAGCTGTTTTTT
>TRBJ1-2|NA|TRBV19|many
CASTPPSNLNYGYTF
TGTGCCAGTACCCCCCCCTCCAATCTTAACTATGGCTACACCTTC
>TRBJ1-5|NA|TRBV6-2/TRBV6-3|NA
CASSYARGWQPQHF
TGTGCCAGCAGTTACGCCAGGGGATGGCAGCCCCAGCATTTT
>TRBJ1-5|NA|TRBV6-5|many
CASSSGVGGNQPQHF
TGTGCCAGCAGTTCAGGGGTGGGGGGAAATCAGCCCCAGCATTTT